The 3 T cell receptor beta chains below come from one sample, sequenced in a study of cytomegalovirus exposure and HLA in healthy donors. Vbeta (60) and Jbeta (13) primers were used in the PCR. Profiling relied on immunoSEQ multiplex PCR, and the TCRdb table lists in-frame clones only, not all of them. This sample yields 150,000 to 200,000 clones, of which about four fifths are seen a single time; about 1.4% belongs to the top ten. The specimen sequenced was PBMCs. The receptors were sampled from a woman between 45 and 65 years old in good health and CMV-seronegative.

V usage is TRBV5-1 and J usage is TRBJ1-1, with 8 bases that match TRBD1. The CDR3 runs 18 residues. The germline gives CDR1 SGHRS, CDR2 YFSETQ. The V and J ends lost 0 bases and 0 bases, in that order; junction bases with no gene match: 10. The CDR3 protein is CASSLVARVTGVNTEAFF. CDR3 sequence (DNA): TGCGCCAGCAGCTTGGTGGCTAGGGTGACAGGGGTGAACACTGAAGCTTTCTTT. Looking up the rest from reference TRBV5-1 and TRBJ1-1 gives the full variable domain: KAGVTQTPRYLIKTRGQQVTLSCSPISGHRSVSWYQQTPGQGLQFLFEYFSETQRNKGNFPGRFSGRQFSNSRSEMNVSTLELGDSALYLCASSLVARVTGVNTEAFFGQGTRLTVV.

The chain has TRBV5-1 and TRBJ2-1; 10 nucleotides agree with TRBD2. CDR3 length: 15 amino acids. Trimming at V came to 0 bases and at J to 6 bases, leaving 3 bases not matched to a gene. Germline assignment: CDR1 SGHRS and CDR2 YFSETQ. In nucleotides, the CDR3 is TGCGCCAGCAGCTTGGTAGCGGGAGGCGGCAATGAGCAGTTCTTC. Protein product: CASSLVAGGGNEQFF. The complete variable domain, with remaining parts taken from reference TRBV5-1 and TRBJ2-1, reads KAGVTQTPRYLIKTRGQQVTLSCSPISGHRSVSWYQQTPGQGLQFLFEYFSETQRNKGNFPGRFSGRQFSNSRSEMNVSTLELGDSALYLCASSLVAGGGNEQFFGPGTRLTVL.

The chain has TRBV19 and TRBJ2-1; 13 bases fit TRBD2. This CDR3 is 22 amino acids long. Germline loops: CDR1 LNHDA, CDR2 SQIVND (reference sequence). The V gene end was trimmed by 6 bases and the J gene end by 0 bases; junction bases not matched to a gene: 20. CDR3 loop: CASRDARDGGLAGKSSYNEQFF. The CDR3 DNA reads TGTGCCAGTAGGGACGCCAGAGACGGGGGACTAGCGGGAAAGAGCTCCTACAATGAGCAGTTCTTC.